One and the same sample provided the 11 T cell receptor beta chains below, sequenced in a study of regulatory T cells in long-lasting Graves disease. Arm-PCR of CDR3 regions and iRepertoire HTBI primers were the basis on which TCR beta libraries were built. TCRdb reprocessed the multiplex PCR reads via MiXCR and lists one record per CDR3 protein. Found here are 350,000 to 450,000 distinct CDR3 sequences, more than 20% of them singletons; the top ten hold around 21%. Regarding time point: persistent/refractory GD, antithyroid drugs over 5 years with positive TRAb. PBMC-extracted RNA yielded the TCR library. This sample comprised peripheral blood mononuclear cells (PBMCs), obtained when the disease was refractory, from a patient treated with antithyroid drugs. The receptors stem from a female donor with Graves disease.

The table lists this clonotype with a few counts. The rearrangement links TRBV6-1 to TRBJ2-5, with a weak D call TRBD1 (6 bases). V gave up 6 bases and J gave up 2 bases, with 16 bases separating them. CDR1 is MNHNS, CDR2 SASEGT, per germline. The CDR3 is 15 amino acids. CDR3 sequence (DNA): TGTGCCAGCAGCTCAGATTATGGACAGCAAGAGACCCAGTACTTC. Translated, it gives CASSSDYGQQETQYF.

This clonotype was found a few times. The V gene is TRBV24-1, the J gene TRBJ2-1; D is unclear. Germline assignment: CDR1 KGHDR and CDR2 SFDVKD. Trimming pared 4 bases from V and 2 bases from J, leaving 14 bases between. The length of the CDR3 is 16 residues. The CDR3 DNA follows: TGTGCCACCAGTGACATCTGGTGGGCAGCCTACAATGAGCAGTTCTTC. Protein product: CATSDIWWAAYNEQFF.

V and J are TRBV12-3 or TRBV12-4 and TRBJ1-5, with D tentatively TRBD1 (6 bases). The CDR3 has 16 amino acids. V was clipped by 3 bases and J by 2 bases, with 14 bases between them. In DNA form, the CDR3 reads TGTGCCAGCAGTTTTGGCAGGGGTGTTGGCAATCAGCCCCAGCATTTT. Its translation is CASSFGRGVGNQPQHF.

The sample holds a few counts of this clonotype. V is TRBV28 and J is TRBJ1-2; D is uncertain. CDR3 length: 14 amino acids. Per the germline V gene, CDR1 is MDHEN and CDR2 is SYDVKM. Trimming took off 6 bases at V and 8 bases at J, with 19 bases between the two ends. CDR3 in amino acids: CASSLGPKAEGYTF. The CDR3 DNA follows: TGTGCCAGCAGCTTAGGTCCTAAGGCGGAGGGCTACACCTTC.

Of note for this clonotype: Relative to the germline gene, one junction end is altered; a read error may explain this. The rearrangement links TRBV7-2 to TRBJ2-4; possible D gene TRBD2, 6 bases. The CDR3 extends over 16 amino acids. Germline CDR1 SGHTA, CDR2 FQGNSA. This chain's CDR3 is CASSLALGTSSSIQHF. The CDR3 DNA reads TGTGCCAGCAGCTTAGCGCTAGGAACTAGCTCTAGCATTCAGCACTTC.

This clonotype was seen repeatedly, ten times or more. The chain couples TRBV7-2 to TRBJ2-5; TRBD2 matches 8 bases. V dropped 1 base and J dropped 4; count of bases not matched to a gene: 8. Per germline, CDR1 SGHTA and CDR2 FQGNSA. The CDR3 is 16 amino acids. CDR3 coding DNA: TGTGCCAGCAGCTTAGGAGGTAGACTAGCGTTAGAGACCCAGTACTTC. Protein sequence: CASSLGGRLALETQYF.

This clonotype was seen only a few times. This sequence joins TRBV7-6 and TRBJ2-1, with D tentatively TRBD2 (6 bases). There are 15 residues in the CDR3. Trimming shortened V by 4 bases and J by 0 bases, and 10 bases separated the two germline ends. CDR1 is SGHVS and CDR2 is FNYEAQ in the germline V gene. The CDR3 DNA reads TGTGCCAGCAGCTCCCGACTAGGCTCCTACAATGAGCAGTTCTTC. It codes for CASSSRLGSYNEQFF.

This rearrangement joins TRBV5-1 to TRBJ2-2; D is perhaps TRBD2 (5 bases). The germline CDR1 and CDR2 sequences are SGHRS and YFSETQ. Trimming left V 5 bases short and J 6 bases short, with 17 bases between. The CDR3 totals 15 residues. CDR3 sequence: CASRSGPLEAGELFF. CDR3 DNA sequence: TGCGCCAGCAGGTCGGGCCCCTTGGAGGCCGGGGAGCTGTTTTTT.

This clonotype was counted at least ten times. CDR3 sequence reads: CASNDRVLAEAFF. The CDR3 region has the DNA TGTGCCAGCAATGACAGGGTACTCGCTGAAGCTTTCTTT. The rearrangement links TRBV28 to TRBJ1-1, with 7 bases fitting TRBD1. The J segment lost 6 bases and the V segment lost 7 bases, leaving 8 bases of the junction unmatched. This CDR3 has 13 amino acids. The germline V gene has CDR1 MDHEN and CDR2 SYDVKM.

This clonotype was counted only a few times. In DNA, the CDR3 is TGTGCCAGCAGTCCACCCGGTAGCGGGAGTACTGACGAGCAGTACTTC. It specifies CASSPPGSGSTDEQYF. The chain carries TRBV27 and TRBJ2-7, with TRBD2 identical over 9 bases. Germline V gene lookup returns CDR1 MNHEY and CDR2 SMNVEV (reference sequence). This CDR3 region has 16 residues. J gave up 5 bases and V 5 bases, and 13 bases lay outside the gene matches.

The gene calls are TRBV5-1 and TRBJ2-4; D is unclear. The J call may be mistaken, given a closer DNA end match to TRBJ2-7. This CDR3 is built from 12 residues. The V gene's germline CDR1 is SGHRS and CDR2 YFSETQ. This CDR3 is CASRTESYEQYF. In DNA, the CDR3 is TGCGCCAGCAGGACCGAATCCTACGAGCAGTACTTC.